These T cell receptor beta chains were read from a single sample in a study of T cells in Graves' hyperthyroidism and ophthalmopathy. TCRdb re-analysed the multiplex PCR reads in MiXCR, keeping a single row per CDR3 protein. The table lists approximately 430,000 distinct CDR3 sequences, about 15% of them singletons. Material: blood. These TCRs come from a man between 18 and 29 years old with Graves' ophthalmopathy. The CDR3 runs from the conserved cysteine through the conserved F or W. D genes are given only for firm matches.

d_gene | v_gene | CDR3aa
- | TRBV3-1 | CASSPLHFSGANVLTF
- | TRBV20-1 | CSARTYRVQETQYF
TRBD2 | TRBV20-1 | CSARTSGSGETQYF
- | TRBV7-8 | CASTRTRTDTQYF
TRBD2 | TRBV6-1 | CASSLTSGQTEQYF
- | TRBV10-3 | CAISESEGQQPQHF
- | TRBV7-9 | CASSPGPYYEQYF
TRBD2 | TRBV29-1 | CSATGLAGWETQYF
- | TRBV4-2 | CASSPNPTAPGELFF
TRBD2 | TRBV9 | CASSVEPSGSYEQYF
- | TRBV2 | CASRPGTGLGGYTF
TRBD2 | TRBV14 | CASSQRPGLAGGYNEQFF
- | TRBV13 | CASSSGTYEQYF
- | TRBV9 | CASSVWDGSTEAFF
- | TRBV7-7 | CASSLREQETQYF
TRBD1 | TRBV7-9 | CASSLERTGNAEAFF
TRBD2 | TRBV20-1 | CSAMGLQETQYF
- | TRBV5-5 | CASSLQGSLFGYTF
TRBD2 | TRBV7-3 | CASSRTGSGSFSNEQFF
- | TRBV4-1 | CASSHSGRLNTGELFF
- | TRBV3-1 | CASSPRAEGVYEQYF
- | TRBV12-3/TRBV12-4 | CASSRDQGRGNYGYTF
- | TRBV19 | CASTGQPVYGYTF
- | TRBV27 | CASSSRAGHEQYF
TRBD2 | TRBV19 | CASSYKREWNNEQFF
- | TRBV15 | CATSKEGSYNEQFF
- | TRBV7-3 | CASSFDRNSYEQYF
- | TRBV19 | CASREGGNIIYGYTF
- | TRBV20-1 | CSARGPRGSYEQYF
- | TRBV6-1 | CASSYSSPRVEQYF
TRBD1 | TRBV3-1 | CASSQGGQGITEAFF
- | TRBV11-2 | CASSLVAHGQFKNIQYF
- | TRBV4-1 | CASSQSEGRVRADTQYF
TRBD1 | TRBV6-1 | CASSGQVNQPQHF
- | TRBV29-1 | CSVDSLGNTEAFF